This paragraph covers one T cell receptor (beta chain) sequence. Its antigen is not identified. This entry is derived from a study of monozygotic twins with inflammatory bowel disease. Whole-study findings and limits: Patients with IBD had less TCRbeta diversity (inverse Simpson) than their healthy co-twins. Immunosuppressive treatments differing between patients may have added repertoire variability.

Template switching added UMIs carrying a 6-nucleotide sample barcode. Using the 5' RACE reads, TCRdb records one entry per CDR3 protein without DNA. This repertoire includes 350,000 to 550,000 distinct CDR3 sequences. Blood samples measuring more than 2 ml were taken per donor. Sample: blood. The receptor was isolated from a human donor with ulcerative colitis or Crohn's disease, or a healthy co-twin of an affected twin (not recorded which).

CDR3 region: CASSDRAASYEQYF. This chain links TRBV27 with TRBJ2-7; without DNA, the TCRdb call of TRBD1 cannot be checked. Per the germline V gene, CDR1 is MNHEY and CDR2 is SMNVEV (reference sequence). This CDR3 comprises 14 residues.